These 3 T cell receptor beta chains were all obtained from the same sample, sequenced in a study of T cell responses to AZD1222 COVID-19 vaccine. TCRdb's table, derived via immunoSEQ multiplex PCR, lists solely in-frame clones and lacks some. The table lists 200,000 or so clones, almost 95% of them singletons. Source: peripheral blood, taken on day 0 of AZD1222 vaccination. The receptors derive from an adult in good health.

V usage is TRBV5-1 and J usage is TRBJ1-3; D remains ambiguous. CDR1 SGHRS and CDR2 YFSETQ come from the germline V gene. V lost 0 bases to trimming and J lost 3 bases, with 16 bases between them. CDR3 size: 17 residues. DNA of the CDR3: TGCGCCAGCAGCTTGGCCGTGGGCCTGGCTGTTGGAAACACCATATATTTT. The encoded protein is CASSLAVGLAVGNTIYF.

The V and J genes are TRBV6-2 or TRBV6-3 and TRBJ1-3; D remains unclear. The ends were cut back, 0 bases at V and 4 bases at J, with 7 bases in the middle. The CDR3 spans 14 residues. In germline, CDR1 is MNHEY, CDR2 SVGEGT. The DNA of the CDR3 is TGTGCCAGCAGTTACTCCACCCCCGGAAACACCATATATTTT. Protein: CASSYSTPGNTIYF.

The chain joins TRBV4-2 to TRBJ1-5; 8 bases agree with TRBD1. The CDR3 covers 15 residues. V was clipped by 0 bases and J by 4 bases; unmatched bases: 2. Germline CDR1 is LGHNA and CDR2 is YNFKEQ. The chain's CDR3 is CASSQDDRGNQPQHF. As DNA, the CDR3 is TGTGCCAGCAGCCAAGATGACAGGGGAAATCAGCCCCAGCATTTT.